A single sample gave rise to the 8 T cell receptor beta chains below, sequenced in a study of cytomegalovirus exposure and HLA in healthy donors. Both 60 Vbeta primers and 13 Jbeta primers went into the PCR. Assay used: immunoSEQ multiplex PCR; TCRdb lists only in-frame clones, some missing. The sample has 100,000 to 150,000 clones, less than 80% seen once. The sample comprised PBMCs. The source is a man aged 40-50 years in good health and CMV-seropositive.

This clone was seen a handful of times. The chain carries TRBV9 and TRBJ2-7, with TRBD2 identical over 8 bases. J lost 4 bases, V lost 1 base, and 10 bases had no gene match. Germline CDR1 reads SGDLS; CDR2 reads YYNGEE. The CDR3 totals 16 residues. As DNA, the CDR3 is TGTGCCAGCAGCGTATCATCGGGGGGGATATTATACGAGCAGTACTTC. Translation gives CASSVSSGGILYEQYF.

V and J are TRBV6-5 and TRBJ1-1, with D unclear. Germline V gene sequence: CDR1 MNHEY, CDR2 SVGAGI. The CDR3 spans 14 residues. V was pared by 8 bases and J by 1 base, with 14 bases between. The CDR3 here is CASGRTFANTEAFF. CDR3 bases: TGTGCCAGCGGGAGGACTTTTGCGAACACTGAAGCTTTCTTT.

This clone showed up just once. The CDR3 nucleotides read TGTGCCAGCAGCTTGGCCGGGGGGGATGGAAACACCATATATTTT. Protein product: CASSLAGGDGNTIYF. The gene calls are TRBV5-4 and TRBJ1-3, with D tentatively TRBD1 (5 bases). Trimming removed 0 bases from V and 3 bases from J, with 10 bases in between. Looked up from germline, CDR1 is SGHNT and CDR2 is YYREEE (reference sequence). CDR3 length equals 15 residues. Full variable domain (remainder filled in from reference TRBV5-4 and TRBJ1-3): ETGVTQSPTHLIKTRGQQVTLRCSSQSGHNTVSWYQQALGQGPQFIFQYYREEENGRGNFPPRFSGLQFPNYSSELNVNALELDDSALYLCASSLAGGDGNTIYFGEGSWLTVV.

The gene calls are TRBV11-3 and TRBJ2-5; TRBD2 matches at 12 bases. In germline, CDR1 is SGHNT, CDR2 YENEEA. The CDR3 consists of 17 residues. After removal of 2 bases from V and 2 bases from J, the junction contained 6 bases not matched to a gene. The CDR3 coding sequence is TGTGCCAGCAGCTTAAAACTAGCGGGGGGCTATCAAGAGACCCAGTACTTC. Amino acids: CASSLKLAGGYQETQYF. Full variable domain (remainder filled in from reference TRBV11-3 and TRBJ2-5): EAGVVQSPRYKIIEKKQPVAFWCNPISGHNTLYWYLQNLGQGPELLIRYENEEAVDDSQLPKDRFSAERLKGVDSTLKIQPAELGDSAVYLCASSLKLAGGYQETQYFGPGTRLLVL.

The rearrangement uses TRBV2 and TRBJ2-7; 7 nucleotides line up with TRBD1. J lost 5 bases, V lost 5 bases, and 12 bases had no gene match. The CDR3 contains 15 residues. Germline lookup yields CDR1 SNHLY and CDR2 FYNNEI. CDR3 protein: CASSLLQGYIHEQYF. The CDR3 coding sequence is TGTGCCAGCAGTTTACTACAGGGGTATATCCACGAGCAGTACTTC.

The CDR3 is CASIRKDSADTQYF. CDR3 bases: TGTGCCAGCATCAGAAAGGACAGTGCAGATACGCAGTATTTT. This chain connects TRBV6-6 to TRBJ2-3; a weak D match, TRBD1 (6 bases). CDR3 size: 14 residues. Per germline, CDR1 MNHNY and CDR2 SVGAGI (reference sequence). V lost 7 bases to trimming and J lost 4 bases, with 15 bases between them.

The V and J genes are TRBV12-5 and TRBJ2-5, with D maybe TRBD2 (5 bases). The J call may be wrong; the DNA end is better matched by TRBJ2-7. CDR1 and CDR2 (germline): LGHNT, FRNRAP. This CDR3 is built from 16 residues. CDR3 DNA: TGTGCTAGTGGTTTGGTACTGAGGGCCACGGACTACGAGCAGTACTTC. This codes for CASGLVLRATDYEQYF.

The chain carries TRBV5-1 and TRBJ2-3; D not certain. The CDR3 is made up of 15 amino acids. Germline values: CDR1 SGHRS, CDR2 YFSETQ. V was cut by 0 bases and J by 0 bases, with 8 bases left in between. The CDR3 DNA follows: TGCGCCAGCAGCTTGGTGGGCAGAAGCACAGATACGCAGTATTTT. The encoded protein is CASSLVGRSTDTQYF.